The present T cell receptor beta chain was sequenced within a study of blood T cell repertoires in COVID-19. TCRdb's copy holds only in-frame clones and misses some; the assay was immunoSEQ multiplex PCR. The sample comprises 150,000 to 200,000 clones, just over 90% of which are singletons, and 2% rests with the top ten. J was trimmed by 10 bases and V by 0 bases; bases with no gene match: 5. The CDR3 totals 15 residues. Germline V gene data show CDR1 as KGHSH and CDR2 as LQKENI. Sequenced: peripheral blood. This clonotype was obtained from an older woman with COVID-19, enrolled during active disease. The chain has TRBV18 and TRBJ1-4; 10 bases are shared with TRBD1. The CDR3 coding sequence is TGTGCCAGCTCACCACCGATGGACAGGGGGGGAAAACTGTTTTTT. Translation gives CASSPPMDRGGKLFF.